These T cell receptor beta chains were read from a single sample in a study of blood T cell repertoires in COVID-19. Sequencing used immunoSEQ multiplex PCR; TCRdb keeps in-frame clones, though not all of them. The table includes some 17,000 clones, approximately 80% detected once. Material: peripheral blood. These TCRs come from an older man with COVID-19, enrolled during active disease. The conserved cysteine and the conserved F or W are not part of the CDR3 here.

v_gene,j_gene,CDR3aa
TRBV28,TRBJ1-1,ASRHPAFEAF
TRBV19,TRBJ2-5,ASSNLAGAQETQY
TRBV5-4,TRBJ2-1,ASSLDSGGASYNEQF
TRBV6-2/TRBV6-3,TRBJ1-6,ASSLGPTGSSSPLH
TRBV19,TRBJ1-4,ASSDRAEEKLF
TRBV4-3,TRBJ1-3,ASSQAVVTVSGNTIY
TRBV5-1,TRBJ1-1,ASSTNTEAF
TRBV5-1,TRBJ2-1,ASSPSASGSHNEQF
TRBV6-6,TRBJ2-7,ASSYLAGGSWYEQY
TRBV5-1,TRBJ2-3,ASSLGDRPSTDTQY